This TCR beta chain was captured by sequencing in a study of blood T cell repertoires in COVID-19. At the level of the study: Sample material is recorded as cDNA or gDNA derived from T cells, B-cell-depleted T cells, or PBMCs.

Per germline, CDR1 SGHVS and CDR2 FQNEAQ. CDR3 length equals 12 residues. The V gene lost 4 bases and the J gene lost 7 bases, with 11 bases spanning the gap. Here immunoSEQ multiplex PCR was the method, and the copy in TCRdb shows in-frame clones only, minus some. The sample lists around 94,000 clones, about nine tenths seen once, with around 5% in the top ten. This clonotype was sampled from a woman between 50 and 59 years old with COVID-19, enrolled during active disease. The sequencing input was peripheral blood. J is TRBJ2-7 and V is TRBV7-8; D is unresolved. Here the CDR3 reads CASSSSLREQYF. The CDR3 DNA reads as TGTGCCAGCAGCTCTTCCCTTCGGGAGCAGTACTTC. The variable domain in full, with the rest retrieved from reference TRBV7-8 and TRBJ2-7, is GAGVSQSPRYKVAKRGQDVALRCDPISGHVSLFWYQQALGQGPEFLTYFQNEAQLDKSGLPSDRFFAERPEGSVSTLKIQRTQQEDSAVYLCASSSSLREQYFGPGTRLTVT.